The clone carrying this T cell receptor (beta chain) was recorded only once. Original data processing: The assay estimated nucleated cells by amplifying reference gene primers. The data were produced by immunoSEQ multiplex PCR, yet TCRdb's version contains in-frame clones alone and is incomplete. The V and J calls and clone size are taken from that table; D and trimming were inferred from the DNA. The data contain about 250,000 clones, 85% of them singletons. The sample is drawn from a study of blood T cell repertoires in COVID-19. Trimming cost V 5 bases and J 4 bases, with 10 bases left between them. The CDR3 spans 13 residues. In germline, CDR1 is SGHRS, CDR2 YFSETQ.

The sequenced sample was peripheral blood. This TCR was recovered from a middle-aged man with active or convalescent COVID-19. The chain carries TRBV5-1 and TRBJ2-1, with D possibly TRBD2 on 5 matching bases. CDR3 protein: CASSERAYNEQFF. DNA of the CDR3: TGCGCCAGCAGTGAGAGGGCTTACAATGAGCAGTTCTTC.